Listed here are 3 T cell receptor beta chains from one sample, sequenced in a study of OX40 agonist ivuxolimab in advanced cancers. Only in-frame clones appear in the TCRdb table, and some are missing; sequencing was by immunoSEQ multiplex PCR. The table shows around 100,000 clones, with less than 95% occurring only once. The sample was CD4+ or CD8+ T cells sorted from blood, taken in a trial of the OX40 agonist ivuxolimab. These receptors were collected from an adult with an advanced solid tumor such as melanoma, head and neck, liver or kidney cancer.

The chain joins TRBV28 to TRBJ2-7, with 9 bases lining up with TRBD1. The CDR3 is 15 residues long. The V gene end was trimmed by 3 bases and the J gene end by 1 base; junction bases not matched to a gene: 4. CDR1 and CDR2 (germline): MDHEN, SYDVKM. The CDR3: CASSLVGQGSYEQYF. The CDR3 DNA is TGTGCCAGCAGTTTGGTCGGACAGGGGTCCTACGAGCAGTACTTC.

The chain employs TRBV5-1 and TRBJ2-4, with D possibly matching TRBD2 (6 bases). Germline lookup yields CDR1 SGHRS and CDR2 YFSETQ. This CDR3 has 14 residues. Trimming stripped 0 bases from V and 9 bases from J, with 13 bases between. The CDR3 DNA reads as TGCGCCAGCAGCTTGGGTGGGCGGGATCGCATTCAGTACTTC. Translating it yields CASSLGGRDRIQYF. Looking up the rest from reference TRBV5-1 and TRBJ2-4 gives the full variable domain: KAGVTQTPRYLIKTRGQQVTLSCSPISGHRSVSWYQQTPGQGLQFLFEYFSETQRNKGNFPGRFSGRQFSNSRSEMNVSTLELGDSALYLCASSLGGRDRIQYFGAGTRLSVL.

This chain links TRBV10-3 with TRBJ2-3; maybe TRBD2 (5 bases). Germline values: CDR1 ENHRY, CDR2 SYGVKD. CDR3 length: 13 amino acids. Trimming pared 6 bases from V and 0 bases from J, leaving 7 bases between. The chain's CDR3 is CAIRRASTDTQYF. The DNA of the CDR3 is TGTGCCATCAGGCGGGCTAGCACAGATACGCAGTATTTT.